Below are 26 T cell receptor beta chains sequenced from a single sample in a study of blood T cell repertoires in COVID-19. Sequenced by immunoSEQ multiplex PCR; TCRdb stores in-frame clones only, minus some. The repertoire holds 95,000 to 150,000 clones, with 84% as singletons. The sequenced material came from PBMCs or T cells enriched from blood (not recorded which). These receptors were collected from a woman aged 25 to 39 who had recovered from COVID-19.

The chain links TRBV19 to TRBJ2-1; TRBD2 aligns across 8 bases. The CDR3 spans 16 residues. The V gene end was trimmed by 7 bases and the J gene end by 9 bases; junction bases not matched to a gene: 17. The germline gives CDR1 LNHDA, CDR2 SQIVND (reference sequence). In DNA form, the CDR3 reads TGTGCCAGTAATCCCCCCGGGGGGGGGCCCACAAGTGAGCAGTTCTTC. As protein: CASNPPGGGPTSEQFF.

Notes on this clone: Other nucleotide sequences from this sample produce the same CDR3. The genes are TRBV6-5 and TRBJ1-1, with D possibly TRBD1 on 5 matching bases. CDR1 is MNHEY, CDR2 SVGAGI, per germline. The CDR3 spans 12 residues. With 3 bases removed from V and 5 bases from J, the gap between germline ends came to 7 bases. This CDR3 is CASSYGGTEAFF. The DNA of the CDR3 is TGTGCCAGCAGTTATGGGGGGACTGAAGCTTTCTTT.

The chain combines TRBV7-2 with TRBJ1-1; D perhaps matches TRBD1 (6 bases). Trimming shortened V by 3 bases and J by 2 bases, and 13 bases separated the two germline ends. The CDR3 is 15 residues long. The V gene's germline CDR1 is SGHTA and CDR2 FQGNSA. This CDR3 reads CASSLSTGINTEAFF. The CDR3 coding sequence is TGTGCCAGCAGCTTGTCGACAGGAATAAACACTGAAGCTTTCTTT. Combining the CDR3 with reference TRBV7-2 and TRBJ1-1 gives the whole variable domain GAGVSQSPSNKVTEKGKDVELRCDPISGHTALYWYRQSLGQGLEFLIYFQGNSAPDKSGLPSDRFSAERTGGSVSTLTIQRTQQEDSAVYLCASSLSTGINTEAFFGQGTRLTVV.

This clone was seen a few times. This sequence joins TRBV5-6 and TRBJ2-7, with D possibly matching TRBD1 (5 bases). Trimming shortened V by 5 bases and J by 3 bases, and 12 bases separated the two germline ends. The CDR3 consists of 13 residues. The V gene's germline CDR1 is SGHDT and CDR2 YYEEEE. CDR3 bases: TGTGCCAGCAGTGAAGGGGTTGGCTACGAGCAGTACTTC. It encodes CASSEGVGYEQYF.

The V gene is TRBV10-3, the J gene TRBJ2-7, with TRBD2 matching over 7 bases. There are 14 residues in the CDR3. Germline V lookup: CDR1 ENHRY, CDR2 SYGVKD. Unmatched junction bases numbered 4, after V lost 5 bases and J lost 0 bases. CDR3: CAISSGTTSYEQYF. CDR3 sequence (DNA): TGTGCCATCAGTTCCGGGACTACCTCCTACGAGCAGTACTTC.

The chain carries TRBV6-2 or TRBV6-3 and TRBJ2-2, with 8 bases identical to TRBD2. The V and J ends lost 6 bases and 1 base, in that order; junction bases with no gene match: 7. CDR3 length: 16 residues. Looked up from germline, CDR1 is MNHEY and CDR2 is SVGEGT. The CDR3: CASSPGTSWNTGELFF. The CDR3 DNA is TGTGCCAGCAGCCCGGGGACTAGTTGGAACACCGGGGAGCTGTTTTTT.

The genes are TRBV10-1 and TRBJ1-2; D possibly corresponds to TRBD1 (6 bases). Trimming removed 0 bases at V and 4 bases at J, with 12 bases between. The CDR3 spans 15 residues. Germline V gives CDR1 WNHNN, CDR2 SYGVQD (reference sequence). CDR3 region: CASSESVDRSYGYTF. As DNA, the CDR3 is TGCGCCAGCAGTGAGTCGGTTGACAGGAGCTATGGCTACACCTTC.

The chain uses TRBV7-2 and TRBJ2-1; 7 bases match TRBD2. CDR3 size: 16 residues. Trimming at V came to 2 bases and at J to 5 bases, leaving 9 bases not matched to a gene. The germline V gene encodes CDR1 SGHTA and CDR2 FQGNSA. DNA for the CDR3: TGTGCCAGCAGCTTAATTAGGGCTAGCGGTAACAATGAGCAGTTCTTC. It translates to CASSLIRASGNNEQFF.

The CDR3 DNA is TGTGCCAGCAGTTACCTCACTAGCGCGCGGACAGATACGCAGTATTTT. It codes for CASSYLTSARTDTQYF. V gene TRBV6-2 or TRBV6-3 combines with J gene TRBJ2-3; TRBD2 matches at 7 bases. Trimming at V came to 2 bases and at J to 3 bases, leaving 8 bases not matched to a gene. The CDR3 covers 16 residues. The germline gives CDR1 MNHEY, CDR2 SVGEGT.

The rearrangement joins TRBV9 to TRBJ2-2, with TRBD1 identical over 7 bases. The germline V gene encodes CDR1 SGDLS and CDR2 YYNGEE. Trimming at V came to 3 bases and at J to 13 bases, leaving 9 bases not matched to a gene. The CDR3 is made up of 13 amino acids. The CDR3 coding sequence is TGTGCCAGCAGCGACCAAAGGGGGCCGGGGCTGTTTTTT. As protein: CASSDQRGPGLFF.

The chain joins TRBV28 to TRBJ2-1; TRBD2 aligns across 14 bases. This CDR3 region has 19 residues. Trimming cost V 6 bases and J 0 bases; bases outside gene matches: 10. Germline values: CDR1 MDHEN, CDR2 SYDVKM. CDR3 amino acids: CASSPRTSGRLSSYNEQFF. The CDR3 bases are TGTGCCAGCAGCCCCCGGACTAGCGGGAGGCTTAGCTCCTACAATGAGCAGTTCTTC.

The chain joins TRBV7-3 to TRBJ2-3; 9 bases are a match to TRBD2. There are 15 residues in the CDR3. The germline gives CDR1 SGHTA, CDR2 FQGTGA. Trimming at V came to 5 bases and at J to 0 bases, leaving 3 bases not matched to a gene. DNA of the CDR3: TGTGCCAGCAGCAGGACTAGCGTAAGCACAGATACGCAGTATTTT. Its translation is CASSRTSVSTDTQYF.

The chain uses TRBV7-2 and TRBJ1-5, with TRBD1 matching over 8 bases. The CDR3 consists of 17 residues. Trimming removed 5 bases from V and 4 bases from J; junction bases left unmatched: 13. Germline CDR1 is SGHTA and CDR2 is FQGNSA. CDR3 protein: CASSQRGRTGWNQPQHF. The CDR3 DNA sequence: TGTGCCAGCAGCCAGAGGGGGCGGACAGGGTGGAATCAGCCCCAGCATTTT.

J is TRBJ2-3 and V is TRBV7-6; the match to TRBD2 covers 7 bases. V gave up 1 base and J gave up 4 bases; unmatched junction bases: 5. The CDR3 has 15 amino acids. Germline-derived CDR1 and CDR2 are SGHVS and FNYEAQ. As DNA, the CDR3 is TGTGCCAGCAGCTTAGGCGGGAGTGGCGCAGATACGCAGTATTTT. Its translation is CASSLGGSGADTQYF.

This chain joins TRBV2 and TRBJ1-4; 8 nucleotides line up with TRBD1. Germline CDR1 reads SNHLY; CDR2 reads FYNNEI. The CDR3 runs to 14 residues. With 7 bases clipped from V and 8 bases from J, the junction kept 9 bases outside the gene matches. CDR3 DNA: TGTGCCAGCAACTTGGACAGGGTGAGGGAAAAACTGTTTTTT. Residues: CASNLDRVREKLFF.

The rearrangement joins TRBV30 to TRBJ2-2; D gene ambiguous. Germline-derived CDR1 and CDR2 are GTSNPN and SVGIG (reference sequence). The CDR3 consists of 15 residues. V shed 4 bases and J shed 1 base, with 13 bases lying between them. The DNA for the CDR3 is TGTGCCTGGAAACGCAGAAATCAGAACACCGGGGAGCTGTTTTTT. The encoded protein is CAWKRRNQNTGELFF.

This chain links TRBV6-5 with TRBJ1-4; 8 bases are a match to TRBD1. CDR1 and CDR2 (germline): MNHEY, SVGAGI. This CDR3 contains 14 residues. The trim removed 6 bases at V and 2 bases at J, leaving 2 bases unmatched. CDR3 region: CASSRGRTNEKLFF. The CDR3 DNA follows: TGTGCCAGCAGCAGGGGGCGGACTAATGAAAAACTGTTTTTT.

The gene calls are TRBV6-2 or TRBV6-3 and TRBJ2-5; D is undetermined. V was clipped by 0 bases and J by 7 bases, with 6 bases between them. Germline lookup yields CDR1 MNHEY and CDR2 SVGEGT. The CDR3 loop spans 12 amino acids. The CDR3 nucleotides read TGTGCCAGCAGTTACTCCAGAATGACCCAGTACTTC. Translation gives CASSYSRMTQYF.

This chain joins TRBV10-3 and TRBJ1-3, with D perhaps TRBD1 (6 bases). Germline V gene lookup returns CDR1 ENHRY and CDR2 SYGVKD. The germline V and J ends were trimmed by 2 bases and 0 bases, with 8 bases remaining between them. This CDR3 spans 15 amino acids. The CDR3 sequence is CAISETGHSGNTIYF. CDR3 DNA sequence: TGTGCCATCAGTGAGACAGGGCACTCTGGAAACACCATATATTTT.

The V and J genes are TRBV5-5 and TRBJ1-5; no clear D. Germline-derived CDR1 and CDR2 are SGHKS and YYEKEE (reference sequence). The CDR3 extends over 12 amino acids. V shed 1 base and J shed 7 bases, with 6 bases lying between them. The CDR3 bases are TGTGCCAGCAGCTTGCCGGGGCAGCCCCAGCATTTT. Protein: CASSLPGQPQHF.

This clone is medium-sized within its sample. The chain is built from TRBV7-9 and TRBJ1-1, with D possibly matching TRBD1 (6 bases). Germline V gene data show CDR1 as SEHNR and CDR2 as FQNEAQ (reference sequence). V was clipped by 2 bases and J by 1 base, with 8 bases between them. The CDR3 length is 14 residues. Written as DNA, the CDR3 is TGTGCCAGCAGCTTAACAGGGCCGAACACTGAAGCTTTCTTT. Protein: CASSLTGPNTEAFF.

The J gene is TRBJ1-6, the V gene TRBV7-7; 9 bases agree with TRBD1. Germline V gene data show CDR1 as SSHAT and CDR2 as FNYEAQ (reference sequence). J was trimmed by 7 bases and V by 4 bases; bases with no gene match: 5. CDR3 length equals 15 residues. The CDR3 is CASSSDRGPNSPLHF. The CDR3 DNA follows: TGTGCCAGCAGCTCGGACAGGGGACCCAATTCACCCCTCCACTTT.

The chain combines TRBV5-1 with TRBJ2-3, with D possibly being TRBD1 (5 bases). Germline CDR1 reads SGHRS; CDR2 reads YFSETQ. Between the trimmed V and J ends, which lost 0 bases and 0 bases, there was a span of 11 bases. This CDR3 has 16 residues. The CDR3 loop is CASSLAQATSTDTQYF. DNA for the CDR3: TGCGCCAGCAGCTTGGCACAGGCGACTAGCACAGATACGCAGTATTTT.

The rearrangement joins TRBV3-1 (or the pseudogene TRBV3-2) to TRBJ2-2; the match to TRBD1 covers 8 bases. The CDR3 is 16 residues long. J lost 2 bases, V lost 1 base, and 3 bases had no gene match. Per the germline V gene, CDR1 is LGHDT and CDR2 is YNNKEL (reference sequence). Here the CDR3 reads CASSQATGGNTGELFF. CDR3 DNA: TGTGCCAGCAGCCAAGCAACAGGGGGAAACACCGGGGAGCTGTTTTTT.

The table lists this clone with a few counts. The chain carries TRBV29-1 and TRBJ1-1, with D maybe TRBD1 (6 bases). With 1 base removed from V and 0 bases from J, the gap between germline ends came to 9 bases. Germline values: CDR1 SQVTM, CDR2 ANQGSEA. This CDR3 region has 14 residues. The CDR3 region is CSVEVGGLNTEAFF. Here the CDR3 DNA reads TGCAGCGTTGAAGTGGGGGGGCTGAACACTGAAGCTTTCTTT.

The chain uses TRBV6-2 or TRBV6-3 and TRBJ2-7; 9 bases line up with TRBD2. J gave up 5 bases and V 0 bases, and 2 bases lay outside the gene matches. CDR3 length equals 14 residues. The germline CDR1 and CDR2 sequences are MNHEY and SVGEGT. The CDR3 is CASSYSRLADEQYF. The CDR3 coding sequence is TGTGCCAGCAGTTACTCGAGACTAGCGGACGAGCAGTACTTC.